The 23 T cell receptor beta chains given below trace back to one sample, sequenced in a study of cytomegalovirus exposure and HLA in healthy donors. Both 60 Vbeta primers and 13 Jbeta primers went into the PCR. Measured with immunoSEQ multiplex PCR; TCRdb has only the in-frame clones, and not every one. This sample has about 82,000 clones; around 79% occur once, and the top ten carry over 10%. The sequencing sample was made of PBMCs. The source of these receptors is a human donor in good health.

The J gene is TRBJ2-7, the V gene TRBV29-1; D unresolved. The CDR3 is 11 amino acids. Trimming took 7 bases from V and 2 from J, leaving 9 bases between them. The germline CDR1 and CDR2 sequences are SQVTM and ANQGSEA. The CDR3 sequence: CSANGAYEQYF. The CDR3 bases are TGCAGCGCCAACGGAGCCTACGAGCAGTACTTC.

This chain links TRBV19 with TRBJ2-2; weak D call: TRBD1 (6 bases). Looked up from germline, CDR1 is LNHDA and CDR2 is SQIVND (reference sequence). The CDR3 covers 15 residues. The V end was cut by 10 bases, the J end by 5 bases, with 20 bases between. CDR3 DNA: TGTGCCACCTTAAGGGGGTCACTATTTACCGGGGAGCTGTTTTTT. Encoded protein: CATLRGSLFTGELFF.

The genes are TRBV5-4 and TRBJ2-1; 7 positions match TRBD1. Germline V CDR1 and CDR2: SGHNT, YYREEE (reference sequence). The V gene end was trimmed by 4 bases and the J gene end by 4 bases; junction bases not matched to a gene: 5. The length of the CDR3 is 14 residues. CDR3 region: CASSPPTGYNEQFF. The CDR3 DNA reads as TGTGCCAGCAGCCCACCGACAGGGTACAATGAGCAGTTCTTC.

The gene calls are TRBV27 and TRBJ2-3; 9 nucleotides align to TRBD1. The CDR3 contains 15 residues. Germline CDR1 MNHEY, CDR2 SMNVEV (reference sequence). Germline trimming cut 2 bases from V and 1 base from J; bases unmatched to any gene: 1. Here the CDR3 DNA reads TGTGCCAGCAGTTTAAGGACAGGGGGCACAGATACGCAGTATTTT. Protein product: CASSLRTGGTDTQYF.

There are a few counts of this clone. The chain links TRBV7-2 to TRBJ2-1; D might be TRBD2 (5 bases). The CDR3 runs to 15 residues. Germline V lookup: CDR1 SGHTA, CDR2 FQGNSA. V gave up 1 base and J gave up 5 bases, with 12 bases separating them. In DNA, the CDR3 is TGTGCCAGCAGCTTAGGAGGGCTCGGAAACAATGAGCAGTTCTTC. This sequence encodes CASSLGGLGNNEQFF.

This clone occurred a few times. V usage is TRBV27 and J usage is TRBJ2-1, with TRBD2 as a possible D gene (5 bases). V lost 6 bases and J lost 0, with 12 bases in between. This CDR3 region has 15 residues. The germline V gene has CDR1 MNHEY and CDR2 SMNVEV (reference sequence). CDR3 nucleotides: TGTGCCAGCAGCTTGGAGGCGGTCTCCTACAATGAGCAGTTCTTC. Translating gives CASSLEAVSYNEQFF.

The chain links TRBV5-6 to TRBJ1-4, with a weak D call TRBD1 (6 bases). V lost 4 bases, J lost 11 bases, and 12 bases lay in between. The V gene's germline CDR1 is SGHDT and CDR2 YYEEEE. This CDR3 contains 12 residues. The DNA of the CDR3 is TGTGCCAGCAGCACGACAGGCTGCAAACTGTTTTTT. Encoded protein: CASSTTGCKLFF.

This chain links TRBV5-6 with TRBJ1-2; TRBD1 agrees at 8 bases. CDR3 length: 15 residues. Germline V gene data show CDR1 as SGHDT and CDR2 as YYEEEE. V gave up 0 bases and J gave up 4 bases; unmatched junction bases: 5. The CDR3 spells CASSLGQGQSYGYTF. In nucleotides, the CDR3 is TGTGCCAGCAGCTTGGGACAGGGGCAGAGCTATGGCTACACCTTC. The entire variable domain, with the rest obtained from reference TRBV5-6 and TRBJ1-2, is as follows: DAGVTQSPTHLIKTRGQQVTLRCSPKSGHDTVSWYQQALGQGPQFIFQYYEEEERQRGNFPDRFSGHQFPNYSSELNVNALLLGDSALYLCASSLGQGQSYGYTFGSGTRLTVV.

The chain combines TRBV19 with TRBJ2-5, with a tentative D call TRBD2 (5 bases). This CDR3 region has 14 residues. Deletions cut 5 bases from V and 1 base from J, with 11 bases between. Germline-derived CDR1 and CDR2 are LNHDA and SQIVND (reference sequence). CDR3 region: CASSPGRGQETQYF. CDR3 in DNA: TGTGCCAGTAGTCCCGGACGGGGCCAAGAGACCCAGTACTTC.

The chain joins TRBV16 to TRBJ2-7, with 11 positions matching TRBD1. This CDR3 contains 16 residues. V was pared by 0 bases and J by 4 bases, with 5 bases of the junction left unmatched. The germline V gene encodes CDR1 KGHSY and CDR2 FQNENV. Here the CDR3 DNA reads TGTGCCAGCAGCCAATCAGGACAGGGGGCTAGGTACGAGCAGTACTTC. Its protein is CASSQSGQGARYEQYF.

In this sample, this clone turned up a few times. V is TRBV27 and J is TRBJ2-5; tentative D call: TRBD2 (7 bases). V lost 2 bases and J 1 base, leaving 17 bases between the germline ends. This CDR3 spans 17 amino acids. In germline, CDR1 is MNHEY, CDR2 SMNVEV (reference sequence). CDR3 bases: TGTGCCAGCAGTTTAGGTCTTTCGGGGGGCTTCCAAGAGACCCAGTACTTC. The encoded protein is CASSLGLSGGFQETQYF.

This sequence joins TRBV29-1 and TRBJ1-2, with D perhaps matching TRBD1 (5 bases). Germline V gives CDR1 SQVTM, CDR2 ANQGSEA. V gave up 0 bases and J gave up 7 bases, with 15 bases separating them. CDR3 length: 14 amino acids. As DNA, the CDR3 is TGCAGCGTTGAAGAGGTTGTGCAGGGCCGTGGCTACACCTTC. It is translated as CSVEEVVQGRGYTF.

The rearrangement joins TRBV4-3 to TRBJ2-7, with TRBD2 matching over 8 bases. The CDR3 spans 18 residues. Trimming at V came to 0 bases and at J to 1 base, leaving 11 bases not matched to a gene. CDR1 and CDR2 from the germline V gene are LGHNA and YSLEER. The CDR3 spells CASSQDRGISGVSYEQYF. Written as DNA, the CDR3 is TGCGCCAGCAGCCAAGATCGAGGGATTAGCGGGGTGTCCTACGAGCAGTACTTC.

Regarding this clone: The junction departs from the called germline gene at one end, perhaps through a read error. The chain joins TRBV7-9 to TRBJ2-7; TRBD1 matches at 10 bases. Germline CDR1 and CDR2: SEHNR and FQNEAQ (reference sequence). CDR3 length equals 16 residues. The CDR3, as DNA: TGTTCCAGCAGCTTTCTTGGGACAGGGGTGAGGGACGAGCAGTACTTC. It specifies CSSSFLGTGVRDEQYF.

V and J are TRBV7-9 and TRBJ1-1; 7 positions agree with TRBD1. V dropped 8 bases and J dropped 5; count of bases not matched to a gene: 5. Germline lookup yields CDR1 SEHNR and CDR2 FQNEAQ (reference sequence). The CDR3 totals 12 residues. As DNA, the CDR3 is TGTGCCAGCCGGACAGGAGCTACTGAAGCTTTCTTT. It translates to CASRTGATEAFF.

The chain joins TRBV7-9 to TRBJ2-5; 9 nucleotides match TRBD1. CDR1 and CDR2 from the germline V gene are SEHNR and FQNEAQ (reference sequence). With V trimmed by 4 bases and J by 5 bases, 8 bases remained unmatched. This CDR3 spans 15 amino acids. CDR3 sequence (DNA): TGTGCCAGCAGCTATGTTGGACAGGGGTTGGAGACCCAGTACTTC. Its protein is CASSYVGQGLETQYF.

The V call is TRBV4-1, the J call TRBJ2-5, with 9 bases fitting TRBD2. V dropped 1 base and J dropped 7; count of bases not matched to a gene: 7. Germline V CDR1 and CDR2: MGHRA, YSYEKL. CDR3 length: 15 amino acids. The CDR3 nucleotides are TGCGCCAGCAGCCAAGGGGTGAGCGGGGGGAGGACCCAGTACTTC. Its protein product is CASSQGVSGGRTQYF.

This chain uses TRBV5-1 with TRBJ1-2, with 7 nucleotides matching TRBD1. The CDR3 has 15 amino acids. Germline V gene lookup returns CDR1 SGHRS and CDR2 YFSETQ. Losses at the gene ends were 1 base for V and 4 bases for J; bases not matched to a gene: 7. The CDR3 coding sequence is TGCGCCAGCAGCTTGCTCGGACAGGCCGCCTATGGCTACACCTTC. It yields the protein CASSLLGQAAYGYTF.

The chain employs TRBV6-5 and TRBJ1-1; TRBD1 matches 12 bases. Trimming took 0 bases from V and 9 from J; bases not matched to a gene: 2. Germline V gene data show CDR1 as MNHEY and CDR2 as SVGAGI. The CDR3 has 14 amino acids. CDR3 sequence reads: CASSYSGQGAQAFF. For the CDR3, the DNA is TGTGCCAGCAGTTACTCGGGACAGGGGGCCCAAGCTTTCTTT.

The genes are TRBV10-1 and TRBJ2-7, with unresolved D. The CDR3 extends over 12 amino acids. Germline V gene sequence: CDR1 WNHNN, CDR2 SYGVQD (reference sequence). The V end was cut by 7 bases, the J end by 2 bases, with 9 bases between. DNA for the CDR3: TGCGCCAGCACGCGGCTAACCTACGAGCAGTACTTC. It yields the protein CASTRLTYEQYF.

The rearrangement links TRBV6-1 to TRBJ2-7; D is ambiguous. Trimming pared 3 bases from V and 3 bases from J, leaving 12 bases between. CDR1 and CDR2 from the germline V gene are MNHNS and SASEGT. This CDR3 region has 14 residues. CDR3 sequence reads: CASSDWASYYEQYF. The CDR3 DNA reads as TGTGCCAGCAGTGATTGGGCCAGCTACTACGAGCAGTACTTC.

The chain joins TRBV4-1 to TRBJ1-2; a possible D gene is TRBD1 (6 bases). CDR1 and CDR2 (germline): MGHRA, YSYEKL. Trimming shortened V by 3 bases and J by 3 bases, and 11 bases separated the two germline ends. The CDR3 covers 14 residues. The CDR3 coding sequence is TGCGCCAGCAGCCAGCACAACAGGGACTATGGCTACACCTTC. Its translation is CASSQHNRDYGYTF.

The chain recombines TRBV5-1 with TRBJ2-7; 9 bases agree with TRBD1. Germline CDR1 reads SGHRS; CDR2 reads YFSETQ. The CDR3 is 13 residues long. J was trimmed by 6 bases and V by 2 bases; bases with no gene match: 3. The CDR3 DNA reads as TGCGCCAGCAGCTTCGGACAGGGGATCGAGCAGTACTTC. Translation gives CASSFGQGIEQYF.